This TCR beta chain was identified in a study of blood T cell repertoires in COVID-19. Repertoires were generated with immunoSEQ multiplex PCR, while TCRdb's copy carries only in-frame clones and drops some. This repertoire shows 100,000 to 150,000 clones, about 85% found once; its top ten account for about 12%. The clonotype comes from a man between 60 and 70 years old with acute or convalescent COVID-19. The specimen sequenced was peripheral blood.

The CDR3 nucleotides read TGTGCCATCAGTGAATCAGAAAACCGGGACAGCTATGGCTACACCTTC. Translation gives CAISESENRDSYGYTF. The chain uses TRBV10-3 and TRBJ1-2; 7 bases agree with TRBD1. Germline trimming cut 3 bases from V and 4 bases from J; bases unmatched to any gene: 11. CDR3 length equals 16 residues. Germline V gene sequence: CDR1 ENHRY, CDR2 SYGVKD.